The entry below describes one T cell receptor (beta chain). The antigen remains unidentified. Germline CDR1 and CDR2: LGHNA and YSLEER. This CDR3 has 13 residues. Trimming took 3 bases from V and 5 from J, leaving 10 bases between them. The sample comes from a study of response to subunit inactivated influenza vaccine. TCRdb used MiXCR to reprocess the RT-PCR reads, holding one entry per CDR3 protein. The sample consists of 800,000 or so distinct CDR3 sequences, around 20% of them appearing once. Study-level points and caveats: Authors suggested each seasonal flu vaccination may recruit only limited numbers of new T cells.

The specimen was PBMCs from blood, collected roughly 5 days after vaccination. The genes are TRBV4-3 and TRBJ2-5, with no clear D. This sequence was found in a man in his fifties who received an inactivated influenza vaccine. The CDR3 spells CASSQGKGETQYF. CDR3 nucleotides: TGCGCCAGCAGCCAGGGAAAGGGTGAGACCCAGTACTTC.